This entry is about one TCR beta chain. This clone was seen a single time. The antigen this receptor binds is unknown. One base away there is no much larger clone; base qualities are not given. Samples from volunteer blood donors who had recovered from COVID-19 were contributed by a second Seattle source. Whole blood was collected in K2EDTA tubes by collaborating institutions according to the institutions' own protocols. For TCRbeta analysis, collaborators shipped samples as frozen whole blood, isolated PBMCs, or DNA extracted from either of those sample types. The immunoSEQ Assay, a bias-controlled multiplex PCR, was used to amplify TCRbeta CDR3 regions from genomic DNA. Processing in the source paper ran as follows. The number of nucleated cells in each sample was estimated by amplification of reference gene primers within the assay. To quantify the absolute abundance of each unique TCRbeta CDR3 rearrangement, sequence reads were collapsed and filtered. For each sample, productive Simpson clonality was calculated as the square root of Simpson's diversity index across productive rearrangements. TCRdb stores this immuneACCESS table with in-frame sequences only. Part of the clones is absent; in the studies checked, under half of the shortfall reflects unresolved V genes, and no reason is known for the rest. The V and J calls and clone size are taken from that table; D and trimming were inferred from the DNA. The sample yields 250,000 to 350,000 clones; roughly 87% were counted once. The leading ten clones occupy about 2.2% of the sample.

The data derive from a study of blood T cell repertoires in COVID-19 (dated by TCRdb to the early 2020s). Notes on the research overall: Samples from collaborators originated in the United States, Italy and Spain and spanned both the acute and convalescent phases of COVID-19. The prospective study material was composed of cDNA or gDNA derived from T cells, B-cell-depleted T cells, or PBMCs. Deeply sampled blood TCRbeta repertoires from subjects exposed to, actively infected with, or recovered from COVID-19 were included in the dataset. The repertoires were made available in a free public database intended to serve as a resource for research on the immune response to SARS-CoV-2. The samples were drawn from two sources: the first 160 participants of the ongoing ImmuneRACE study, and about 1,300 subjects contributed by 6 global collaborators. A de-identified subject ID, COVID-19 status, age in years and sex were almost always included in the sample metadata. Where available, HLA class I and class II types were taken from metadata supplied by the sample provider and were not determined by assay-based typing.

Sequences SGHRS (CDR1) and YFSETQ (CDR2) are obtained from the germline V gene. From the cysteine up to the phenylalanine, the CDR3 has a length of 14 residues. The entry retains the CDR3 DNA only, 42 bases that are in frame from base 1. Clipping removes 1 base from V and 2 bases from J, with 3 as the unmatched junction base count. Findings and caveats that apply to the study as a whole: The amount of clinical and demographic metadata varied by source and participant and was provided uncurated.

The chain links TRBV5-1 with TRBJ2-7; 7 of the junction bases match TRBD2. Sequenced material: peripheral blood. This TCR came from a woman between 50 and 59 years old who had recovered from COVID-19. This receptor has the CDR3 CASSLLAEAYEQYF. Read as DNA, the sequence is TGCGCCAGCAGCTTGCTAGCGGAAGCCTACGAGCAGTACTTC.